This T cell receptor (beta chain) was observed in a study of vaccination and CD4 T cells after COVID-19. At the level of the study: Post-COVID samples had a sampling time that fell a median around 93 days after diagnosis (range 35 to 161).

To note about this clonotype: Its antigen is not identified.

The trim removed 3 bases at V and 4 bases at J, leaving 8 bases unmatched. CDR1 is SGHNT, CDR2 YYREEE, per germline (reference sequence). CDR3 length equals 17 residues. Scientists ran DNA taken from cultured CD4+ T cells through the Oncomine TCR Beta short-read assay for sequencing. TCRdb reanalysed the PCR reads using MiXCR and keeps one entry per CDR3 protein. In the table there are over 15,000 distinct CDR3 sequences, about 45% of which are singletons. Treatment described: roughly 11-day PBMC culture with coronavirus spike peptide pools or control peptides (ViraFEST assay). Positive PCR tests dated from March to December 2020, predating US Alpha, Beta and Delta variants.

Sequencing was performed on CD4+ T cells from blood, cultured in vitro, taken after SARS-CoV-2 vaccination. This clonotype originated in a human donor who had recovered from COVID-19. The chain is built from TRBV5-4 and TRBJ2-6; 9 bases are a match to TRBD1. The CDR3: CASSSPGQGAGANVLTF. CDR3 in DNA: TGTGCCAGCAGCTCACCGGGACAGGGAGCCGGGGCCAACGTCCTGACTTTC. The whole variable domain, filled in from reference TRBV5-4 and TRBJ2-6, reads ETGVTQSPTHLIKTRGQQVTLRCSSQSGHNTVSWYQQALGQGPQFIFQYYREEENGRGNFPPRFSGLQFPNYSSELNVNALELDDSALYLCASSSPGQGAGANVLTFGAGSRLTVL.